The source of this TCR beta chain is a study of blood T cell repertoires in COVID-19. The overall study: Samples taken during acute and convalescent COVID-19 were collected in the United States, Italy and Spain. PBMCs, B-cell-depleted T cells, or T cells provided the cDNA or gDNA that made up the material.

This clone was seen once. TCRdb's copy holds only in-frame clones and misses some; the assay was immunoSEQ multiplex PCR. The sample holds about 140,000 clones, about 86% seen once. The V segment lost 7 bases and the J segment 2 bases; nucleotides outside the gene matches: 11. The CDR3 loop spans 15 amino acids. Germline CDR1 and CDR2: MNHEY and SVGAGI. Material: peripheral blood. This clonotype was obtained from a woman aged 55-69 years with acute or convalescent COVID-19. The rearrangement joins TRBV6-5 to TRBJ2-7, with 7 positions matching TRBD1. CDR3 bases: TGTGCCAGCACCTCTATCTGGGACAGTACCTACGAGCAGTACTTC. Translation gives CASTSIWDSTYEQYF.